The 5 T cell receptor beta chains in this list originate from one sample, sequenced in a study of shared clonotypes between healthy human individuals. TCRdb's table, derived via immunoSEQ multiplex PCR, lists solely in-frame clones and lacks some. There are 2,500,000 or so clones in the sample; over 85% occur only once, and around 0.37% lies in the top ten. The sample comprised naive CD4+ T cells from PBMCs. Subset described: CD45RA+ positively selected. The source is a man aged 18 to 30 in good health. Some clones in this sample may be carry-over from other donors' samples.

This chain joins TRBV29-1 and TRBJ2-7, with D unresolved. The germline V and J ends were trimmed by 1 base and 6 bases, with 10 bases remaining between them. Per the germline V gene, CDR1 is SQVTM and CDR2 is ANQGSEA. The length of the CDR3 is 12 residues. This chain's CDR3 is CSVEADTSEQYF. CDR3 nucleotides: TGCAGCGTTGAAGCAGACACCTCCGAGCAGTACTTC.

The chain couples TRBV28 to TRBJ2-7, with D perhaps given as TRBD1 or TRBD2 (5 bases each). Germline lookup yields CDR1 MDHEN and CDR2 SYDVKM. The CDR3 consists of 15 residues. With 6 bases removed from V and 7 bases from J, the gap between germline ends came to 22 bases. This CDR3 reads CASSPGTASLREQYF. CDR3 DNA sequence: TGTGCCAGCAGCCCGGGGACGGCGAGCCTCCGGGAGCAGTACTTC.

The chain is built from TRBV5-6 and TRBJ1-5; TRBD1 matches 7 bases. CDR1 and CDR2 from the germline V gene are SGHDT and YYEEEE. V was clipped by 2 bases and J by 7 bases; unmatched bases: 6. The CDR3 runs 14 residues. The CDR3 DNA sequence: TGTGCCAGCAGCTTTCACAGGGGAGGACAGCCCCAGCATTTT. As protein: CASSFHRGGQPQHF.

The V and J genes are TRBV4-1 and TRBJ1-4; 9 bases are a match to TRBD1. The CDR3 runs to 15 residues. The V and J ends lost 5 bases and 5 bases, in that order; junction bases with no gene match: 6. Per the germline V gene, CDR1 is MGHRA and CDR2 is YSYEKL. This CDR3 is CASSTTGTGNEKLFF. CDR3 in DNA: TGCGCCAGCAGCACAACCGGGACAGGGAATGAAAAACTGTTTTTT.

The chain links TRBV28 to TRBJ2-2; 10 bases are a match to TRBD2. This CDR3 contains 14 residues. CDR1 and CDR2 from the germline V gene are MDHEN and SYDVKM. After removal of 6 bases from V and 6 bases from J, the junction contained 4 bases not matched to a gene. This CDR3 is CASRIAGGAGELFF. As DNA, the CDR3 is TGTGCCAGCAGGATAGCGGGAGGTGCCGGGGAGCTGTTTTTT.